These T cell receptor beta chains were read from a single sample in a study of cytomegalovirus exposure and HLA in healthy donors. The data were produced by immunoSEQ multiplex PCR, yet TCRdb's version contains in-frame clones alone and is incomplete. Seen here are approximately 190,000 clones, 75% to 90% observed once, and the top ten hold about 1.1%. The sequencing sample was made of PBMCs. These receptors all stem from a boy aged 2 to 10 in good health and CMV-seronegative. CDR3s include the opening cysteine and the closing phenylalanine or tryptophan. The D gene is left open where the match is weak. Rows may omit the clone size; those that give it use once, few, many or a size class.

TRBV6-1	few	TRBJ2-7	TRBD1	CASSGTGGMGRFYEQYF	TGTGCCAGCAGTGGGACAGGGGGCATGGGCCGGTTCTACGAGCAGTACTTC
TRBV19	.	TRBJ1-1	TRBD1	CASMASPWGDRGDWGVHTEAFF	TGTGCCAGTATGGCTTCGCCATGGGGGGACAGGGGTGATTGGGGGGTTCACACTGAAGCTTTCTTT
TRBV7-2	few	TRBJ2-7	.	CASSLAARGTNEQYF	TGTGCCAGCAGCTTAGCAGCCAGGGGAACTAACGAGCAGTACTTC
TRBV19	.	TRBJ1-2	.	CASSGGTWSGYTF	TGTGCCAGTAGTGGGGGGACTTGGAGTGGCTACACCTTC
TRBV6-7	.	TRBJ2-2	TRBD2	CASSYPVGTSLGELFF	TGTGCCAGCAGTTACCCCGTCGGGACTAGCCTGGGGGAGCTGTTTTTT
TRBV2	few	TRBJ1-1	.	CASSPPRQSTEAFF	TGTGCCAGCAGTCCGCCGCGACAGAGTACCGAAGCTTTCTTT
TRBV15	.	TRBJ2-1	.	CATSRLAGEQFF	TGTGCCACCAGCAGATTGGCGGGAGAGCAGTTCTTC
TRBV28	.	TRBJ1-2	.	CASSFVNILDGYTF	TGTGCCAGCAGTTTTGTGAACATCCTGGATGGCTACACCTTC
TRBV7-5	few	TRBJ2-7	.	CVRSLGLSYEQYF	TGTGTCAGAAGCTTAGGACTCTCCTACGAGCAGTACTTC
TRBV6-1	once	TRBJ2-7	TRBD1	CASSPGQGSRYEQYF	TGTGCCAGCAGCCCCGGACAGGGGAGTCGATACGAGCAGTACTTC